The T cell receptor beta chain described here comes from a study of T cell responses to AZD1222 COVID-19 vaccine. In the case of this clone: The target antigen is unknown.

The data were produced by immunoSEQ multiplex PCR, yet TCRdb's version contains in-frame clones alone and is incomplete. The sample shows 140,000 to 150,000 clones, 92% of them seen only once. Germline V CDR1 and CDR2: WSHSY, SAAADI. V shed 8 bases, J shed 13 bases, and the junction held 18 bases outside the gene matches. The CDR3 runs 16 residues. Findings and caveats of the study: Vaccine-associated CD4 TCRs spanned spike, dominant at 160-218 and 743-854.

This specimen was peripheral blood, taken on day 0 of AZD1222 vaccination. This sequence joins TRBV10-2 and TRBJ2-1; 12 nucleotides line up with TRBD2. This TCR came from an adult in good health. The CDR3 sequence: CASGTTSGRPPGAQFF. The DNA for the CDR3 is TGCGCCAGCGGAACGACTAGCGGGAGACCTCCGGGGGCCCAGTTCTTC.